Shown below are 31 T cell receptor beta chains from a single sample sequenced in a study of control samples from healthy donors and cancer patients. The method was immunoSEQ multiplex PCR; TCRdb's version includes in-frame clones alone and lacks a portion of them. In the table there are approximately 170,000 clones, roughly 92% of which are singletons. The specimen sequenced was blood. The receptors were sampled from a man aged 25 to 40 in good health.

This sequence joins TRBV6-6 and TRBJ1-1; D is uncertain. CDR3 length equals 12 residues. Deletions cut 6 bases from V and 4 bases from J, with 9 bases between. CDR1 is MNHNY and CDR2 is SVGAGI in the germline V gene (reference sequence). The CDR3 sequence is CASSLRGTEAFF. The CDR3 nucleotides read TGTGCCAGCAGCCTAAGAGGCACTGAAGCTTTCTTT.

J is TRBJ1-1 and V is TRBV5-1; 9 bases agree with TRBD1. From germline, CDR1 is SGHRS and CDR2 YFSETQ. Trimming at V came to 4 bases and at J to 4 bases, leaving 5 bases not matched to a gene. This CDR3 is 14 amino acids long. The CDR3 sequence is CASSPDRGPTEAFF. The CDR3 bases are TGCGCCAGCAGCCCGGACAGGGGACCCACTGAAGCTTTCTTT.

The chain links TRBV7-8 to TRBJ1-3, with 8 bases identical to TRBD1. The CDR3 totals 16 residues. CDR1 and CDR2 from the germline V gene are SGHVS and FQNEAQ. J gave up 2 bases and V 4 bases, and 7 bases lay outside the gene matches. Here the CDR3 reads CASSSIGTGTGNTIYF. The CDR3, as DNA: TGTGCCAGCAGCTCGATCGGGACAGGAACTGGAAACACCATATATTTT.

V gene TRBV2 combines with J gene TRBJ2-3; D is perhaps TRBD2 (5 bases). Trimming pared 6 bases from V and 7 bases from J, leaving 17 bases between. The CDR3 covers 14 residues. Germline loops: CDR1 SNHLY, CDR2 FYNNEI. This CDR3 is CASRVVASLYTQYF. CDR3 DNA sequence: TGTGCCAGCAGGGTCGTAGCGTCTCTCTATACGCAGTATTTT.

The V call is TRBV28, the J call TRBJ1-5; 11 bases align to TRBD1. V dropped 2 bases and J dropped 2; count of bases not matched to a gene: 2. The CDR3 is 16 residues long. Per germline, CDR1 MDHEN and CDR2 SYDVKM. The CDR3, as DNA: TGTGCCAGCAGTTTAGGACAGGGGGCAGGCAATCAGCCCCAGCATTTT. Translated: CASSLGQGAGNQPQHF.

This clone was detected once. The CDR3 is CASSPQAPGNTQYF. CDR3 nucleotide sequence: TGTGCCAGCTCACCACAGGCCCCGGGAAATACGCAGTATTTT. V is TRBV18 and J is TRBJ2-3; weak D call: TRBD2 (5 bases). From germline, CDR1 is KGHSH and CDR2 LQKENI. V lost 1 base to trimming and J lost 7 bases, with 12 bases between them. The CDR3 has 14 amino acids.

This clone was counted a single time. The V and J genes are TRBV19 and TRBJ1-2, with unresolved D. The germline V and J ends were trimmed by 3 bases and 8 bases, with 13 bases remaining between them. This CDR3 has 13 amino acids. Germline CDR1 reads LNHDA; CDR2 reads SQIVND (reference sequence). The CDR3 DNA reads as TGTGCCAGTAGTATCCGGCCCTCCACGGGCTACACCTTC. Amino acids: CASSIRPSTGYTF.

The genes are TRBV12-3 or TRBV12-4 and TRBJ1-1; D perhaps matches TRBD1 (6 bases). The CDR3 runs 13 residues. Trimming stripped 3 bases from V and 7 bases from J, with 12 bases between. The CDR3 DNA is TGTGCCAGCAGTTTCTTAAGGGGGGGTGAAGCTTTCTTT. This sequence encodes CASSFLRGGEAFF.

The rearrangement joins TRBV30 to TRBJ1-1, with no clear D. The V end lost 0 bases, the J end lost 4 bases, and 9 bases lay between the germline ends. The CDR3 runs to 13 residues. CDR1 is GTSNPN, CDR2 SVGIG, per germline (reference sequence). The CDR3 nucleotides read TGTGCCTGGAGTGTTCATTCGCCCACTGAAGCTTTCTTT. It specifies CAWSVHSPTEAFF.

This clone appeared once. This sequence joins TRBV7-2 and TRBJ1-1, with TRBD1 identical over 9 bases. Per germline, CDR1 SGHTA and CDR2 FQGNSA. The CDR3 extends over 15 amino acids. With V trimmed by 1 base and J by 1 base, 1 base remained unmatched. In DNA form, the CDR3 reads TGTGCCAGCAGCTTAGAGGACAGGGGGAACACTGAAGCTTTCTTT. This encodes CASSLEDRGNTEAFF. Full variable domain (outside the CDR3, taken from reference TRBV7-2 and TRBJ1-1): GAGVSQSPSNKVTEKGKDVELRCDPISGHTALYWYRQSLGQGLEFLIYFQGNSAPDKSGLPSDRFSAERTGGSVSTLTIQRTQQEDSAVYLCASSLEDRGNTEAFFGQGTRLTVV.

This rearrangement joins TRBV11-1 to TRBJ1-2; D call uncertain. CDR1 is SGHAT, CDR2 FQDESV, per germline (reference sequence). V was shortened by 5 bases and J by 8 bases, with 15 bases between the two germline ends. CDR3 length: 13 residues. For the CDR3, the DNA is TGTGCCAGCAGCCTTGGCTCAGGAAGGGGCTACACCTTC. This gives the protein CASSLGSGRGYTF.

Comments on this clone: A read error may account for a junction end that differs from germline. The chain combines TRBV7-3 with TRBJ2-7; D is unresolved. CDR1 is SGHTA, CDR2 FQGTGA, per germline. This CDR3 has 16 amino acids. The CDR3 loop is CASSLTPTRKAYEQYF. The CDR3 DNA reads TGTGCCAGCAGCCTAACCCCGACAAGGAAAGCCTACGAGCAGTACTTC.

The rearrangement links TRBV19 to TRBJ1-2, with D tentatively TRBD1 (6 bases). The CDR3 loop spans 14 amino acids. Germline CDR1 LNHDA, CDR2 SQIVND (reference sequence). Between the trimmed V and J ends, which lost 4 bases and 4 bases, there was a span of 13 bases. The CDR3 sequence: CASSRPDRLYGYTF. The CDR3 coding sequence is TGTGCCAGTAGTAGACCCGACAGGCTCTATGGCTACACCTTC.

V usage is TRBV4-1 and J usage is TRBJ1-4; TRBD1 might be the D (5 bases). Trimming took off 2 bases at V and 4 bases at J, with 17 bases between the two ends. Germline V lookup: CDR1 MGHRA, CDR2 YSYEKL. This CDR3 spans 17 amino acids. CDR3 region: CASSQRQGSPINEKLFF. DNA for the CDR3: TGCGCCAGCAGCCAACGGCAGGGATCACCCATTAATGAAAAACTGTTTTTT.

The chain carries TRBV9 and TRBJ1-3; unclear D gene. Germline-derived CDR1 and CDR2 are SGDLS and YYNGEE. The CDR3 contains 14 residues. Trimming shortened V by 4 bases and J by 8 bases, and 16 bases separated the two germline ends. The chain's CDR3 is CASSSSWGLDTIYF. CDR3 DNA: TGTGCCAGCAGCAGTAGTTGGGGTCTGGACACCATATATTTT.

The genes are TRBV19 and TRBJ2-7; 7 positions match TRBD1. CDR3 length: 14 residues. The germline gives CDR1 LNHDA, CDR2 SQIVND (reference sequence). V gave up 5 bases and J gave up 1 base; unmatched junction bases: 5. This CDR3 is CASSGTAASYEQYF. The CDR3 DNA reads TGTGCCAGTAGTGGGACAGCCGCTTCCTACGAGCAGTACTTC.

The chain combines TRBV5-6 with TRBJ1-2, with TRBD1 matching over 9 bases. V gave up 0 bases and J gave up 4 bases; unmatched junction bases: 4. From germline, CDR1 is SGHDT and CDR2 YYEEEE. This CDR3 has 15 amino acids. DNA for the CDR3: TGTGCCAGCAGCTTGGACAGGGGGCAAGGCTATGGCTACACCTTC. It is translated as CASSLDRGQGYGYTF.

Here the CDR3 DNA reads TGTGCCAGCTCATCATCGAAGCGGGAGAACACTGAAGCTTTCTTT. Its protein is CASSSSKRENTEAFF. The genes are TRBV18 and TRBJ1-1; no definite D call. The germline V and J ends were trimmed by 5 bases and 1 base, with 14 bases remaining between them. Germline values: CDR1 KGHSH, CDR2 LQKENI. The CDR3 is made up of 15 amino acids.

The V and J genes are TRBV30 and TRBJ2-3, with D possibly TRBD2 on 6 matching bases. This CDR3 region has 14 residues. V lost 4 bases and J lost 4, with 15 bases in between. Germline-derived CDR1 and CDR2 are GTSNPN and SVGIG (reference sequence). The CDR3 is CAWTRAGYADTQYF. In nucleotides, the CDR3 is TGTGCCTGGACCCGGGCGGGATATGCAGATACGCAGTATTTT.

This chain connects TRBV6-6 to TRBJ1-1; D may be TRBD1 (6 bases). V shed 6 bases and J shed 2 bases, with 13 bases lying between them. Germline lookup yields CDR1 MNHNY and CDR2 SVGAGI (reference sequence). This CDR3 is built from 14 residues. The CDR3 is CASSLLGGNTEAFF. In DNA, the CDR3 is TGTGCCAGCAGCCTTCTTGGGGGCAACACTGAAGCTTTCTTT.

CDR3 in DNA: TGCGCCAGCAGCAGGGGACAGGGACCGTACGAGCAGTACTTC. This translates into CASSRGQGPYEQYF. V gene TRBV5-1 combines with J gene TRBJ2-7; 9 bases agree with TRBD1. The CDR3 is 14 residues long. V was clipped by 4 bases and J by 4 bases; unmatched bases: 6. Germline V gene lookup returns CDR1 SGHRS and CDR2 YFSETQ.

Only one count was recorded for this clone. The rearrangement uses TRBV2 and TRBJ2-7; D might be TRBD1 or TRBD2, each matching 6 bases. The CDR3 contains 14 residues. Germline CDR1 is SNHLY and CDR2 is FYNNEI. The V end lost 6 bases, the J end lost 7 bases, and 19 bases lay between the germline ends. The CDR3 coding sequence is TGTGCCAGCAGGGCGGGACACCGTGCAGGGGAGCAGTACTTC. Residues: CASRAGHRAGEQYF.

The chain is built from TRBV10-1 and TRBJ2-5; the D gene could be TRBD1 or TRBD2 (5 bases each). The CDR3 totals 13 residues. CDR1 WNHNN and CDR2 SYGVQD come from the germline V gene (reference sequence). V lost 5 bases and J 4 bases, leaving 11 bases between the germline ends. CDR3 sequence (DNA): TGCGCCAGCAGTTCCAGGGAGAGAGAGACCCAGTACTTC. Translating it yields CASSSRERETQYF.

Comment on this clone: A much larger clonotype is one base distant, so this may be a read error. The CDR3 DNA reads TGTGCCAGCAGCCCCCCCCGGGGGGCTAATGAAAAACTGTTTTTT. This translates into CASSPPRGANEKLFF. This chain joins TRBV7-9 and TRBJ1-4; perhaps TRBD1 as D (5 bases). This CDR3 has 15 residues. V lost 5 bases and J lost 3, with 13 bases in between. The germline V gene encodes CDR1 SEHNR and CDR2 FQNEAQ (reference sequence).

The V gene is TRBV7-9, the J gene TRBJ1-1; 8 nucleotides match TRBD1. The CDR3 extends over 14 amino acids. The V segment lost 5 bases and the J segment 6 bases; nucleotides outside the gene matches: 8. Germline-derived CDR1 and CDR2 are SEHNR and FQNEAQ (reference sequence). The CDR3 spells CASSVKTGDAEAFF. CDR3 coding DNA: TGTGCCAGCAGCGTAAAGACAGGGGACGCTGAAGCTTTCTTT. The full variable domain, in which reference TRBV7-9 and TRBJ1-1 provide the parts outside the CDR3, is DTGVSQNPRHKITKRGQNVTFRCDPISEHNRLYWYRQTLGQGPEFLTYFQNEAQLEKSRLLSDRFSAERPKGSFSTLEIQRTEQGDSAMYLCASSVKTGDAEAFFGQGTRLTVV.

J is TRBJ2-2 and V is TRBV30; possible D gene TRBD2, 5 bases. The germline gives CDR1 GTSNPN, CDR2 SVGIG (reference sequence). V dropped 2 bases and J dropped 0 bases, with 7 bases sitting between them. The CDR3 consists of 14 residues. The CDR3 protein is CAWSSGTNTGELFF. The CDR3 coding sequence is TGTGCCTGGAGTTCGGGGACGAACACCGGGGAGCTGTTTTTT.

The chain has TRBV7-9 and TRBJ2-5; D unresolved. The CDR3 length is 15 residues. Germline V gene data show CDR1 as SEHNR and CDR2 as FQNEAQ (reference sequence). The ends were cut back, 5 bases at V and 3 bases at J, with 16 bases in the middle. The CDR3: CASSQQASTKETQYF. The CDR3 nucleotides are TGTGCCAGCAGCCAGCAGGCGTCGACAAAAGAGACCCAGTACTTC.

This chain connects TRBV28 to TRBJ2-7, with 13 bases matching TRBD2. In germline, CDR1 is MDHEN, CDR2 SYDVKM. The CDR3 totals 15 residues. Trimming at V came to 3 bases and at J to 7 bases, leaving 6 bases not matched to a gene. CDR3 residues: CASSLTSGGLREQYF. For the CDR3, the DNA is TGTGCCAGCAGTTTGACTAGCGGGGGGTTACGGGAGCAGTACTTC.

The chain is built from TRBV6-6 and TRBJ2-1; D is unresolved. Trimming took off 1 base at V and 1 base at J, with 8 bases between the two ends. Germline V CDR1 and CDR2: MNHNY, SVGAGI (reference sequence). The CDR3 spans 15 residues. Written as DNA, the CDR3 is TGTGCCAGCAGTTACTTGGCATCTTCCTACAATGAGCAGTTCTTC. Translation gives CASSYLASSYNEQFF.

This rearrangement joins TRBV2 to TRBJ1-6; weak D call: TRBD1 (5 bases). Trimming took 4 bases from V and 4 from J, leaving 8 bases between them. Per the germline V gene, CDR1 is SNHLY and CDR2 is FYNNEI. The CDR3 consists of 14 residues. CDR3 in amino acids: CASSAGLYNSPLHF. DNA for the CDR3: TGTGCCAGCAGTGCAGGGCTTTATAATTCACCCCTCCACTTT.

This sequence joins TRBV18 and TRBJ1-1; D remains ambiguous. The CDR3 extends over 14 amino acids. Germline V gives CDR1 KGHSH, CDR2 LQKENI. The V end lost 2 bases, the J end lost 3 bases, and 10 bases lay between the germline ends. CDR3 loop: CASSPVGQDTEAFF. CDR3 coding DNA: TGTGCCAGCTCACCAGTGGGCCAGGACACTGAAGCTTTCTTT. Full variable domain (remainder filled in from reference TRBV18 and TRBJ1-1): NAGVMQNPRHLVRRRGQEARLRCSPMKGHSHVYWYRQLPEEGLKFMVYLQKENIIDESGMPKERFSAEFPKEGPSILRIQQVVRGDSAAYFCASSPVGQDTEAFFGQGTRLTVV.